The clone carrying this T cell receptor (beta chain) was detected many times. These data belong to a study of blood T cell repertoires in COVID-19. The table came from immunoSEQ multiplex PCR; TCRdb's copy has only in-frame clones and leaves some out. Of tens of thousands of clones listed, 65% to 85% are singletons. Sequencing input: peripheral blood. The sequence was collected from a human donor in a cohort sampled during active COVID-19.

The CDR3 DNA sequence: TGCGCCAGCAGCTTTGGACAGTTAAATTCACCCCTCCACTTT. It specifies CASSFGQLNSPLHF. The gene calls are TRBV5-1 and TRBJ1-6, with a weak D call TRBD1 (6 bases). CDR3 length: 14 residues. Trimming removed 2 bases at V and 7 bases at J, with 10 bases between. Germline CDR1 is SGHRS and CDR2 is YFSETQ. Together with reference TRBV5-1 and TRBJ1-6, the CDR3 gives the full variable domain: KAGVTQTPRYLIKTRGQQVTLSCSPISGHRSVSWYQQTPGQGLQFLFEYFSETQRNKGNFPGRFSGRQFSNSRSEMNVSTLELGDSALYLCASSFGQLNSPLHFGNGTRLTVT.